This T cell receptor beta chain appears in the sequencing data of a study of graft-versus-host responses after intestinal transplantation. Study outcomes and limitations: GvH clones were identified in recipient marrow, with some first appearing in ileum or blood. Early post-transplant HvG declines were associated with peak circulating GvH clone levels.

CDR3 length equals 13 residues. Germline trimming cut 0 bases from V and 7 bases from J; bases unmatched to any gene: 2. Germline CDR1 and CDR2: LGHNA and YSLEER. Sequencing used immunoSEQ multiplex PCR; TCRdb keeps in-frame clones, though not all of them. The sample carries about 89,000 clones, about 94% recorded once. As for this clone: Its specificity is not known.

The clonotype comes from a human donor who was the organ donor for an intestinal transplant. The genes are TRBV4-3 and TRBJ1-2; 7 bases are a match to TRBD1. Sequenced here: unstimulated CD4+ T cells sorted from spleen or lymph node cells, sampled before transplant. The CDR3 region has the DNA TGCGCCAGCAGCCAAGACCGACAGGGTGGCTACACCTTC. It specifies CASSQDRQGGYTF.